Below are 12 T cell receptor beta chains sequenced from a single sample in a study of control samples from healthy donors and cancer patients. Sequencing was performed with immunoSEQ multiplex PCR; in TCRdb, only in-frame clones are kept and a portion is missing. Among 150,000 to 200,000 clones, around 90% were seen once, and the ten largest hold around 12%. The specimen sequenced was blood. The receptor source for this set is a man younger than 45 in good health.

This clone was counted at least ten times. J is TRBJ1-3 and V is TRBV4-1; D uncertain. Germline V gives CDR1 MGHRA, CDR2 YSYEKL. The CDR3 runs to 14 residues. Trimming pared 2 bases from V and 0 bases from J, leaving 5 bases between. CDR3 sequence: CASSQLRSGNTIYF. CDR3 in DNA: TGCGCCAGCAGCCAACTTCGCTCTGGAAACACCATATATTTT.

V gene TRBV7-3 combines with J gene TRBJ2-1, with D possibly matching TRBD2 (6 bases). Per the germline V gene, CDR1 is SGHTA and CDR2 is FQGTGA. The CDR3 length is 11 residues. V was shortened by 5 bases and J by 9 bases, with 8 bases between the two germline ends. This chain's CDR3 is CASSLGSEQFF. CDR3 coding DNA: TGTGCCAGCAGCCTCGGGAGTGAGCAGTTCTTC.

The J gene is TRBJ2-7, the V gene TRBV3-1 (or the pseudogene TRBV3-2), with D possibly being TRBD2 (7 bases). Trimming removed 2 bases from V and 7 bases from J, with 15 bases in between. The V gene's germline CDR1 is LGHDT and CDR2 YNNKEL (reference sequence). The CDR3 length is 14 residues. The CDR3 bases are TGTGCCAGCAGCCAAAACGCCAAGGGGGGGGAGCAGTACTTC. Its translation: CASSQNAKGGEQYF.

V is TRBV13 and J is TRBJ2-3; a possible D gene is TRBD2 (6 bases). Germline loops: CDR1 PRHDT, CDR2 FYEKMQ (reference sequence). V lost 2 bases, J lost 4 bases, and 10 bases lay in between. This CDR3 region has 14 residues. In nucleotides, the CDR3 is TGTGCCAGCAGCTTACCGGGGGTGTCAGATACGCAGTATTTT. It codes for CASSLPGVSDTQYF.

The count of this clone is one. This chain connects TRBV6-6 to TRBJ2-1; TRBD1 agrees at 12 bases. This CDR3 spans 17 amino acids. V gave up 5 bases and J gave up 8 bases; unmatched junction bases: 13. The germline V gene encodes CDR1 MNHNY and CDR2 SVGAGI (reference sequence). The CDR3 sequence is CASSRTVSGTGGDEQFF. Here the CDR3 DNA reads TGTGCCAGCAGTCGAACCGTTTCCGGGACAGGGGGCGATGAGCAGTTCTTC.

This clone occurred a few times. CDR3 amino acids: CASSSRRATQPQHF. The CDR3 DNA reads TGTGCCAGCAGTTCCCGAAGGGCCACTCAGCCCCAGCATTTT. The V and J genes are TRBV28 and TRBJ1-5; no firm D call. Germline V gives CDR1 MDHEN, CDR2 SYDVKM. The V end was cut by 4 bases, the J end by 6 bases, with 13 bases between. The length of the CDR3 is 14 residues.

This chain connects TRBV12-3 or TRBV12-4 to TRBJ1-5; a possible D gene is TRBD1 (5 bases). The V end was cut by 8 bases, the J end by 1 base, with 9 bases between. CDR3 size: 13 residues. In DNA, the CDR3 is TGTGCCAGCGGGGGAGGCAGCAATCAGCCCCAGCATTTT. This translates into CASGGGSNQPQHF.

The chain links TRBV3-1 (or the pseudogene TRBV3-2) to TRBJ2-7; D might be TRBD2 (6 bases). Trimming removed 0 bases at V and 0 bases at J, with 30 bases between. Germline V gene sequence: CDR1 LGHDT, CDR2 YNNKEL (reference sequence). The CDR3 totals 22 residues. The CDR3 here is CASSQDTTYYAISGESSYEQYF. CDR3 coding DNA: TGTGCCAGCAGCCAAGATACAACCTACTATGCCATTTCGGGGGAAAGCTCCTACGAGCAGTACTTC.

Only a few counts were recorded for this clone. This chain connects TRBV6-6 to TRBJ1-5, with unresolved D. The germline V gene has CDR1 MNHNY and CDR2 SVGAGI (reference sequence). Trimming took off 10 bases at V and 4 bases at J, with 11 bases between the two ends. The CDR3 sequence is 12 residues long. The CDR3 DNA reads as TGTGCCACCACGGCGGGAAATCAGCCCCAGCATTTT. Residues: CATTAGNQPQHF.

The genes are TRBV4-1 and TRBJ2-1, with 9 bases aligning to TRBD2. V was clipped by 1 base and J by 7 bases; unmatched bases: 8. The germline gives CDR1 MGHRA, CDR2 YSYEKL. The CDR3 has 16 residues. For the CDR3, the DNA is TGCGCCAGCAGCCAAGGAATAGCGGGAGTAAGGAATGAGCAGTTCTTC. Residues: CASSQGIAGVRNEQFF.

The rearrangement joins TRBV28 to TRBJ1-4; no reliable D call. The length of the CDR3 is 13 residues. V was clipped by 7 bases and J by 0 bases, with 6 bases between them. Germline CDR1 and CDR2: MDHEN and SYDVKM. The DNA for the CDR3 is TGTGCCAGCAAAACAGCAACTAATGAAAAACTGTTTTTT. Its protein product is CASKTATNEKLFF.

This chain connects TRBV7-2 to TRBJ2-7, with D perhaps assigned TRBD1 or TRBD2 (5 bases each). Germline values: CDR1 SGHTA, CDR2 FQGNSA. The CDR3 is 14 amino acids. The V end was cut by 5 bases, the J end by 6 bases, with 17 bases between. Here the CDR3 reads CASSNRGRGGEQYF. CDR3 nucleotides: TGTGCCAGCAGCAACCGCGGACGGGGCGGCGAGCAGTACTTC.